In this sample, the clone carrying this T cell receptor beta chain turned up many times. This record belongs to a study of Graves' ophthalmopathy and Graves' hyperthyroidism. About the study: Researchers obtained peripheral blood at initial diagnosis, before any treatment had begun.

TCR beta CDR3 amplification used RNA transcripts. Amplification began with first-round RT-PCR using HTBI primers, then second-round multiplex PCR was performed. TCRdb independently ran MiXCR on the multiplex PCR reads; one entry per CDR3 protein. The table has 620,000 or so distinct CDR3 sequences, roughly 20% seen once; the top ten hold more than 5.5%. Over 18 months of follow-up, stable hyperthyroidism required that no ophthalmopathy appear. The CDR3 length is 14 residues. Trimming cost V 2 bases and J 5 bases, with 12 bases left between them. The specimen was peripheral blood. The rearrangement joins TRBV12-3 or TRBV12-4 to TRBJ2-5; D could derive from TRBD1 or TRBD2 (5 bases each). The TCR comes from a young woman with stable Graves' hyperthyroidism. Some clones in this sample may be carry-over from other donors' samples. The CDR3 region is CASSLQGVRETQYF. The CDR3 nucleotides read TGTGCCAGCAGTTTACAGGGAGTGCGGGAGACCCAGTACTTC.